Sequencing of this T cell receptor (beta chain) was carried out in a study of identical twins. V was clipped by 1 base and J by 7 bases, with 14 bases between them. Germline lookup yields CDR1 SGDLS and CDR2 YYNGEE. The length of the CDR3 is 15 residues. TCRdb re-analysed the 5' RACE reads in MiXCR, keeping a single row per CDR3 protein. The table shows hundreds of thousands of distinct CDR3 sequences, with approximately 24% occurring only once. This clonotype was recorded a few times. These sequences were also reported in another study, on T cells expressing NK-cell markers.

The rearrangement joins TRBV9 to TRBJ1-4; D possibly corresponds to TRBD1 (5 bases). This receptor was taken from a young woman in good health. Sequenced: CD4+ T cells sorted from blood. CDR3 amino acids: CASSVRGDQIEKLFF. The CDR3 nucleotides read TGTGCCAGCAGCGTAAGAGGGGATCAGATTGAAAAACTGTTTTTT. The entire variable domain, with the rest obtained from reference TRBV9 and TRBJ1-4, is as follows: DSGVTQTPKHLITATGQRVTLRCSPRSGDLSVYWYQQSLDQGLQFLIQYYNGEERAKGNILERFSAQQFPDLHSELNLSSLELGDSALYFCASSVRGDQIEKLFFGSGTQLSVL.